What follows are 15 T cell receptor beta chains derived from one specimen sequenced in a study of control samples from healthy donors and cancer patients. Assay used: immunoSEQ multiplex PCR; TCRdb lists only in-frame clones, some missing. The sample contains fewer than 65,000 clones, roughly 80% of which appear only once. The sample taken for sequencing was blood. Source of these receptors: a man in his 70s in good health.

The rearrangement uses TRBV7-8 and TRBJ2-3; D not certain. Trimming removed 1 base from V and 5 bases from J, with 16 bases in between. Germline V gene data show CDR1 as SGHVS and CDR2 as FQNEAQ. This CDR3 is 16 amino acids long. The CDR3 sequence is CASSLGRVFSQDTQYF. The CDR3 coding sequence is TGTGCCAGCAGCTTAGGTCGAGTATTTTCCCAAGATACGCAGTATTTT.

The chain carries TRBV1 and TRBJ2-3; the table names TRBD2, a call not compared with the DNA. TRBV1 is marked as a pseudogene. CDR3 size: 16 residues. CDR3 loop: CTSSQEGGSSTDTQYF. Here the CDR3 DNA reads TGCACCAGCAGCCAAGAGGGAGGGTCTAGCACAGATACGCAGTATTTT.

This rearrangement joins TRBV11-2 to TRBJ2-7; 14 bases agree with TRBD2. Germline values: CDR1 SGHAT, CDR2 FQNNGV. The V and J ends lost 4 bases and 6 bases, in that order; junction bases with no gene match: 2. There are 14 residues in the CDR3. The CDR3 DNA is TGTGCCAGCAGCTCGGGACTAGCGGGGGTCGAGCAGTACTTC. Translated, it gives CASSSGLAGVEQYF.

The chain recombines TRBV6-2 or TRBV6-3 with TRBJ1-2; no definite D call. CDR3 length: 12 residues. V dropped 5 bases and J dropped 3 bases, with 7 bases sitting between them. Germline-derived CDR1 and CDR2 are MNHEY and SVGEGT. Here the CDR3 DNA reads TGTGCCAGCAGTAACGGGGACTATGGCTACACCTTC. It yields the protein CASSNGDYGYTF.

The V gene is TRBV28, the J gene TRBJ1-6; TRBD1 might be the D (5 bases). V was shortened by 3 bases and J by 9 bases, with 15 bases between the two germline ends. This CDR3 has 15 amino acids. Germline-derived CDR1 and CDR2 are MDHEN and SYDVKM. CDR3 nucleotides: TGTGCCAGCAGTTTTATTCTTAGGGGCTTTTCACCCCTCCACTTT. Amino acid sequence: CASSFILRGFSPLHF.

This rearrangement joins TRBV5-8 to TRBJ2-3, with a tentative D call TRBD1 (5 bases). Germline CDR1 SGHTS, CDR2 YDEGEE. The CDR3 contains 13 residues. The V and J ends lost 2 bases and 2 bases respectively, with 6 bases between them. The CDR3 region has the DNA TGTGCCAGCAGCTTAGGGGCCACAGATACGCAGTATTTT. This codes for CASSLGATDTQYF.

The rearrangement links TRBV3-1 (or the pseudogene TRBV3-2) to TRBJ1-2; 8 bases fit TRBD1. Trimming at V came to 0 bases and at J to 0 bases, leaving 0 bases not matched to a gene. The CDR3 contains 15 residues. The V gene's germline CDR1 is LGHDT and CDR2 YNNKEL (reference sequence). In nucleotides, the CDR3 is TGTGCCAGCAGCCAAGAGACAGGGGCTAACTATGGCTACACCTTC. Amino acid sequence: CASSQETGANYGYTF.

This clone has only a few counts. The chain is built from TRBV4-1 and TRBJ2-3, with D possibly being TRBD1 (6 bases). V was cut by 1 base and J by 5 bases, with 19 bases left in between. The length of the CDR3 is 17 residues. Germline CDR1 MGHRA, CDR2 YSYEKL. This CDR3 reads CASSQGPRQGYGDTQYF. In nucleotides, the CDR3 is TGCGCCAGCAGCCAAGGTCCCCGCCAGGGGTACGGAGATACGCAGTATTTT.

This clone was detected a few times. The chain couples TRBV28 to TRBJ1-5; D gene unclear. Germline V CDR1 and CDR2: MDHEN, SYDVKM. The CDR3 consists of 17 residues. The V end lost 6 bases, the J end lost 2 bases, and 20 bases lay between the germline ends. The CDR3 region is CASSPRSWTRGNQPQHF. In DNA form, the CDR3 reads TGTGCCAGCAGCCCTAGGTCCTGGACGAGGGGCAATCAGCCCCAGCATTTT.

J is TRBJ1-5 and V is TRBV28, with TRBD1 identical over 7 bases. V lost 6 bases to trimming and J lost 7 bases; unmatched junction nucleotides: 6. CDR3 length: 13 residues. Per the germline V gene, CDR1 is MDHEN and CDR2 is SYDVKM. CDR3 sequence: CASSLNRGQPQHF. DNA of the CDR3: TGTGCCAGCAGCCTCAACAGGGGACAGCCCCAGCATTTT.

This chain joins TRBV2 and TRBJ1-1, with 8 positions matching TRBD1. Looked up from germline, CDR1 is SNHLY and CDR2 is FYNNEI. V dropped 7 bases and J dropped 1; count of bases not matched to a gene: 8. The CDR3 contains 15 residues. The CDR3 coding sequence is TGTGCCAGCACTAGGACAGGGCCTTCGAACACTGAAGCTTTCTTT. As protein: CASTRTGPSNTEAFF.

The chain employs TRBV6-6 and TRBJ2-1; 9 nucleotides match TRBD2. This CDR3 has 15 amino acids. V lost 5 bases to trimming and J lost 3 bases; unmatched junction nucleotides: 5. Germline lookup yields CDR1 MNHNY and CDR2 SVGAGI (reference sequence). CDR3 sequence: CASSRLADDYNEQFF. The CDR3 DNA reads TGTGCCAGCAGTAGACTAGCGGACGACTACAATGAGCAGTTCTTC.

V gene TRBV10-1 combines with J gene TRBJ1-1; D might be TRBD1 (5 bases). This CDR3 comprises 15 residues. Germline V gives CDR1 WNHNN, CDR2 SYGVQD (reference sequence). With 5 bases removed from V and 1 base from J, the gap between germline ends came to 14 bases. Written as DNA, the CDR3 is TGCGCCAGCAGTCCTTTCGACAGTGGGAACACTGAAGCTTTCTTT. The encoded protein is CASSPFDSGNTEAFF.

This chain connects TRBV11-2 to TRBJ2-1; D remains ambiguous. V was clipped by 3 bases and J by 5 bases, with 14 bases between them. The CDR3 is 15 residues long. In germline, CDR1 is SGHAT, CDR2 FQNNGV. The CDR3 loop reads CASSFQWMVNNEQFF. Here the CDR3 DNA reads TGTGCCAGCAGCTTCCAATGGATGGTAAACAATGAGCAGTTCTTC.

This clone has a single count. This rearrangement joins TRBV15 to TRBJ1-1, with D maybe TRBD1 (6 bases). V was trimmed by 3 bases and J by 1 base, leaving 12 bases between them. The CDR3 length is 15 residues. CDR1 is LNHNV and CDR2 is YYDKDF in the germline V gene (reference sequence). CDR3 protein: CATSRGAGANTEAFF. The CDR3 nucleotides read TGTGCCACCAGCAGGGGGGCAGGGGCGAACACTGAAGCTTTCTTT. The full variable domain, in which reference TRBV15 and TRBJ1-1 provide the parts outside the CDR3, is DAMVIQNPRYQVTQFGKPVTLSCSQTLNHNVMYWYQQKSSQAPKLLFHYYDKDFNNEADTPDNFQSRRPNTSFCFLDIRSPGLGDTAMYLCATSRGAGANTEAFFGQGTRLTVV.